At least ten counts were recorded for the clone carrying this TCR beta chain. This specimen belongs to a study of response to subunit inactivated influenza vaccine. TCRdb reanalysed the RT-PCR reads using MiXCR and keeps one entry per CDR3 protein. The sample carries about 530,000 distinct CDR3 sequences, about 10% recorded once. The sequenced sample was PBMCs from blood, obtained on the day of vaccination. The receptor was isolated from a man aged 50 to 59 who received an inactivated influenza vaccine.

The CDR3 spells CASSDSSNSYEQYF. The CDR3 bases are TGCGCCAGCAGCGACAGCTCCAACTCCTACGAGCAGTACTTC. V usage is TRBV5-1 and J usage is TRBJ2-7, with D perhaps matching TRBD1 (5 bases). Germline V gene lookup returns CDR1 SGHRS and CDR2 YFSETQ. V shed 4 bases and J shed 0 bases, with 11 bases lying between them. The CDR3 contains 14 residues.